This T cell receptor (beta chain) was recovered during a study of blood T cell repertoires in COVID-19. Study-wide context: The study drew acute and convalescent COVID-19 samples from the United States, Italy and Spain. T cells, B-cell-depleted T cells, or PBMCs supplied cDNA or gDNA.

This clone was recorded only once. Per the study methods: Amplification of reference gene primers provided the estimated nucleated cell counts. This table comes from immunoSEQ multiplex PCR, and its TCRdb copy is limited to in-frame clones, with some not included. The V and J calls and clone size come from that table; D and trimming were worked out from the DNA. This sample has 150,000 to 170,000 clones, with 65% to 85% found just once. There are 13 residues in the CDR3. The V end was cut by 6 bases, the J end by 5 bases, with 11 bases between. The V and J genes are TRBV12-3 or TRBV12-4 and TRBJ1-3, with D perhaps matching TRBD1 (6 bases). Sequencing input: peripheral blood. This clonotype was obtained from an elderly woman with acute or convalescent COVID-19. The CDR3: CASSTGHRNTIYF. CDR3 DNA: TGTGCCAGCAGCACGGGACACAGAAACACCATATATTTT.